This T cell receptor beta chain was profiled in a study of regulatory T cells in long-lasting Graves disease. This clonotype was counted ten times or more. Its antigen is undetermined. Notes on the study in general: Only peripheral blood was studied, not thyroid tissue.

CDR3 length equals 13 residues. Germline CDR1 is SGHVS and CDR2 is FQNEAQ. V lost 8 bases, J lost 5 bases, and 15 bases lay in between. Time point noted: newly diagnosed GD, antithyroid drugs for less than 3 months. The TCR library was made from RNA extracted from PBMCs. Relying on iRepertoire HTBI primers and Arm-PCR of CDR3 regions, the team built TCR beta libraries. TCRdb fed the multiplex PCR reads into MiXCR, producing one record per CDR3 protein. This sample yields about 520,000 distinct CDR3 sequences, of which around 12% are seen a single time; roughly 8.9% belongs to the top ten. These data were likewise used in another study, on T cells in Graves' hyperthyroidism and ophthalmopathy. Turning to that study: A set of HTBI primers served as the primers for a first-round RT-PCR of the TCR CDR3.

This chain links TRBV7-8 with TRBJ1-1, with D hard to call. The source of this sequence is a woman between 25 and 40 years old with Graves disease. The sequenced sample was peripheral blood mononuclear cells (PBMCs), obtained at new diagnosis, from a patient treated with antithyroid drugs. The CDR3 DNA reads as TGTGCCAGCCGTTTGACCTCGAGGACTGAAGCTTTCTTT. This sequence encodes CASRLTSRTEAFF.